The rows below give T cell receptor beta chains drawn from one sample of a study of T cell responses to AZD1222 COVID-19 vaccine. Assay: immunoSEQ multiplex PCR; the TCRdb copy retains only in-frame clones and omits some. Altogether 90,000 to 150,000 clones are present, roughly 87% being singletons, with the ten largest covering under 3%. Sequencing was performed on peripheral blood, taken 28 days after the second AZD1222 dose. The receptors derive from an adult who received the AZD1222 COVID-19 vaccine. Each CDR3 is given with its conserved first and last residue. D genes are given only for firm matches. Some rows mark clone size as missing; the rest say once, few, many or name a class of expanded clone.

j_call | v_call | clone_size | d_call | cdr3_aa | cdr3_nt
TRBJ2-2 | TRBV9 | . | . | CASSVSDGELFF | TGTGCCAGCAGCGTTAGCGACGGGGAGCTGTTTTTT
TRBJ1-1 | TRBV5-4 | few | . | CASSLESWKNTEAFF | TGTGCCAGCAGCTTGGAAAGTTGGAAAAACACTGAAGCTTTCTTT
TRBJ1-5 | TRBV7-9 | few | TRBD1 | CASSSSQGANQPQHF | TGTGCCAGCAGCTCCTCACAGGGGGCCAATCAGCCCCAGCATTTT
TRBJ2-3 | TRBV14 | . | TRBD2 | CASSQEGWTRHSDTDTQYF | TGTGCCAGCAGCCAAGAGGGGTGGACTAGACATTCCGACACAGATACGCAGTATTTT
TRBJ1-2 | TRBV4-1 | . | TRBD1 | CASSQRTGYYGYTF | TGCGCCAGCAGCCAACGGACAGGGTACTATGGCTACACCTTC
TRBJ1-3 | TRBV19 | . | . | CASSQDSKSGNTIYF | TGTGCCAGTAGTCAGGACAGCAAATCTGGAAACACCATATATTTT
TRBJ1-1 | TRBV4-3 | few | . | CASSQERYLNTEAFF | TGCGCCAGCAGCCAAGAACGGTACCTAAACACTGAAGCTTTCTTT
TRBJ2-3 | TRBV6-2/TRBV6-3 | . | . | CASSYPSGWDSTDTQYF | TGTGCCAGCAGTTACCCCAGTGGGTGGGACAGCACAGATACGCAGTATTTT
TRBJ2-7 | TRBV7-3 | . | . | CASSFGGSEQYF | TGTGCCAGCAGCTTTGGGGGGAGCGAGCAGTACTTC
TRBJ2-1 | TRBV7-6 | . | TRBD2 | CASSVHGAGTYNEQFF | TGTGCCAGCAGCGTCCACGGAGCGGGGACCTACAATGAGCAGTTCTTC
TRBJ1-2 | TRBV4-3 | once | . | CASSQGLRGTYGYTF | TGCGCCAGCAGCCAAGGCCTCCGAGGAACCTATGGCTACACCTTC
TRBJ1-3 | TRBV7-8 | . | . | CASSLAGSGNTIYF | TGTGCCAGCAGCTTAGCCGGCTCTGGAAACACCATATATTTT